The 3 T cell receptor beta chains below all came from one sample that was sequenced in a study of vaccination effects on CD4 cells after COVID-19. The antigens these receptors bind are not known. Viral peptide pool expansion of antigen-specific CD4+ T cells preceded sequencing in the ViraFEST assay. When around 10 days of culture had elapsed, CD4+ T cells were isolated. The cohort was immunized with two doses of either the BNT162b2 or mRNA-1273 vaccine. The repertoire was sequenced with immunoSEQ multiplex PCR; TCRdb's copy has only in-frame clones and lacks some. The data show tens of thousands of clones, 60% to 75% seen once. Sample: CD4+ T cells from PBMCs cultured with HCoV-229E spike peptides, taken after COVID-19 vaccination. The receptors here all came from a human donor who received a COVID-19 vaccine.

The V gene is TRBV7-2, the J gene TRBJ1-1; D is unclear. Germline values: CDR1 SGHTA, CDR2 FQGNSA. The CDR3 loop spans 15 amino acids. Trimming removed 5 bases at V and 4 bases at J, with 17 bases between. The CDR3 reads CASSPDGHSGTEAFF. The DNA for the CDR3 is TGTGCCAGCAGCCCGGACGGTCACTCAGGCACTGAAGCTTTCTTT.

CDR3 region: CASSSPTDPSSYNSPLHF. As DNA, the CDR3 is TGTGCCAGCAGCTCCCCGACAGATCCCAGCTCCTATAATTCACCCCTCCACTTT. This sequence joins TRBV5-6 and TRBJ1-6, with D perhaps TRBD1 (5 bases). Germline values: CDR1 SGHDT, CDR2 YYEEEE. V dropped 3 bases and J dropped 0 bases, with 16 bases sitting between them. The CDR3 length is 18 residues.

The rearrangement uses TRBV3-1 (or the pseudogene TRBV3-2) and TRBJ2-7, with TRBD2 matching 13 bases. Germline V gene sequence: CDR1 LGHDT, CDR2 YNNKEL (reference sequence). The length of the CDR3 is 20 residues. V lost 1 base to trimming and J lost 2 bases; unmatched junction nucleotides: 14. The CDR3 protein is CASSQAPLPGLAGSPYEQYV. CDR3 coding DNA: TGTGCCAGCAGCCAAGCGCCCCTCCCGGGACTAGCGGGGAGTCCCTACGAGCAGTACGTC.